This T cell receptor (beta chain) stems from a study of blood T cell repertoires in COVID-19. Produced via immunoSEQ multiplex PCR; TCRdb's table is partial and in-frame only. The sample records roughly 250,000 clones, 70% to 85% being singletons. V was pared by 5 bases and J by 5 bases, with 9 bases between. CDR1 is SEHNR, CDR2 FQNEAQ, per germline (reference sequence). The CDR3 is 13 residues long. This clone turned up a few times. The chain is built from TRBV7-9 and TRBJ2-2, with a possible D match to TRBD1 (5 bases). The sequenced sample consisted of peripheral blood. This sequence originates from a human donor with COVID-19, enrolled during active disease. The donor label of this sample is uncertain. The CDR3 DNA is TGTGCCAGCAGCCGCCCAGGGACCGGGGAGCTGTTTTTT. This gives the protein CASSRPGTGELFF.